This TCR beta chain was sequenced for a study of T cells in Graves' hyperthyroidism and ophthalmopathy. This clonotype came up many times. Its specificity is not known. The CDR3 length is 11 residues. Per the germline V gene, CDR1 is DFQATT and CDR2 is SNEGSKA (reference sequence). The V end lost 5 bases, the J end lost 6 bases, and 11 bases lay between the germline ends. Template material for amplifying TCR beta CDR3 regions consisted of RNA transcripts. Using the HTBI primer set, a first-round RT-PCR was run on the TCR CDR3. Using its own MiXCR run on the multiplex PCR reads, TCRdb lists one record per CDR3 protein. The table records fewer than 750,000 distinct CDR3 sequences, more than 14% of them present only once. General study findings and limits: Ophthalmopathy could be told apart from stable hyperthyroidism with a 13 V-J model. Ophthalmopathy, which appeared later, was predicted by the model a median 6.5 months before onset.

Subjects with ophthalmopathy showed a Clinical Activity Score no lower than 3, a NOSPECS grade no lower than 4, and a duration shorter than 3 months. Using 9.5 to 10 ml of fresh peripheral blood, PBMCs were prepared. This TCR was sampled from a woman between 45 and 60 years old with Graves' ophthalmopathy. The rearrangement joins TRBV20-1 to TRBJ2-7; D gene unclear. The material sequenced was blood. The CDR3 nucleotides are TGCAGTGCTTCCCGACCGGGCGAGCAGTACTTC. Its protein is CSASRPGEQYF.